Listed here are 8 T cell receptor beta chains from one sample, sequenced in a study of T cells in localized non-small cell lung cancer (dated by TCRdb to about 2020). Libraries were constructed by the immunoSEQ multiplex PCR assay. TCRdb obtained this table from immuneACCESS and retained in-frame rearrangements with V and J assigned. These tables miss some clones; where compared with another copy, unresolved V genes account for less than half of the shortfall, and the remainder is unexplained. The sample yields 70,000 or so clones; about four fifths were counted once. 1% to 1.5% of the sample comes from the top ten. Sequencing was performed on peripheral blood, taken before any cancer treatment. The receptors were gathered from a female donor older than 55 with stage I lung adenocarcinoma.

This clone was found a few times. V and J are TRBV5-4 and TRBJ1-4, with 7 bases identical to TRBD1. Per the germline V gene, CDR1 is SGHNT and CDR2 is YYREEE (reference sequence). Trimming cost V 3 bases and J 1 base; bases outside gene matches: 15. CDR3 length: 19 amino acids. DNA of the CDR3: TGTGCCAGCAGCTCTGACTTGACAGGGTGGTGGGAAACTAATGAAAAACTGTTTTTT. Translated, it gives CASSSDLTGWWETNEKLFF.

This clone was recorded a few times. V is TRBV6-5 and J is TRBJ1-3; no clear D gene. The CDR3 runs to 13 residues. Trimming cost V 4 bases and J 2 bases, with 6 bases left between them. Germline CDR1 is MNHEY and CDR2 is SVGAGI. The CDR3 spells CASSSTAGNTIYF. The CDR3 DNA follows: TGTGCCAGCAGTTCCACGGCTGGAAACACCATATATTTT.

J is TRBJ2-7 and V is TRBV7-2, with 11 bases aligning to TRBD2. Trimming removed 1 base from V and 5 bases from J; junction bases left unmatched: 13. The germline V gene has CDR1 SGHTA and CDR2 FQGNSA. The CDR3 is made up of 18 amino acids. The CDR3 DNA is TGTGCCAGCAGCTTAGTTCTGACTAGCGGGACTAAGGCCGACGAGCAGTACTTC. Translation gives CASSLVLTSGTKADEQYF.

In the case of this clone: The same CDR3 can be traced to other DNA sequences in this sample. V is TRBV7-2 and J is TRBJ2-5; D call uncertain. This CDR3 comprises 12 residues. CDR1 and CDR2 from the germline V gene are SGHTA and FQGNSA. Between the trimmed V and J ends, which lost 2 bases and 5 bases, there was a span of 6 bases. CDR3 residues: CASSLSRETQYF. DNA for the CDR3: TGTGCCAGCAGCTTATCGCGCGAGACCCAGTACTTC.

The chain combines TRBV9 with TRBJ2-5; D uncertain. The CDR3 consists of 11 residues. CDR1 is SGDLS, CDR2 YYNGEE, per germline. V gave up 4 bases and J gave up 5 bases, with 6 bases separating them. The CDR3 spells CASSLGETQYF. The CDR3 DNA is TGTGCCAGCAGCCTGGGGGAGACCCAGTACTTC.

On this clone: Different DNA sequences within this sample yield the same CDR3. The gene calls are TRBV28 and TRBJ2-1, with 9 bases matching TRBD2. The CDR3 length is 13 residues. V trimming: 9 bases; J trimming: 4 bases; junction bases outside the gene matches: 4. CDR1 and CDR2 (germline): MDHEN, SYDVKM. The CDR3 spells CASSSGAYNEQFF. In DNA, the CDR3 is TGTGCCAGTTCTAGCGGGGCATACAATGAGCAGTTCTTC.

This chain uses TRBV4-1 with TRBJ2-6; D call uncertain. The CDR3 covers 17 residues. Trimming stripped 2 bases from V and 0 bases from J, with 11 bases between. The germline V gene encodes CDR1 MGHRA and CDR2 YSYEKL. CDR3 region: CASSQTFFSSGANVLTF. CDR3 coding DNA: TGCGCCAGCAGCCAAACCTTTTTTAGCTCTGGGGCCAACGTCCTGACTTTC.

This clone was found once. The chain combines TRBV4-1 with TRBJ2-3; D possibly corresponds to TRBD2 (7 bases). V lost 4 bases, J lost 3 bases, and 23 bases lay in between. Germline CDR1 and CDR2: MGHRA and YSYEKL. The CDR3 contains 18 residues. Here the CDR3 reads CASSLLPEGGGNTDTQYF. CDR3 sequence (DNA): TGCGCCAGCAGCCTCTTACCGGAGGGGGGGGGTAATACAGATACGCAGTATTTT.